These 30 T cell receptor beta chains came from one sample sequenced in a study of blood T cell repertoires in COVID-19. Only in-frame clones appear in the TCRdb table, and some are missing; sequencing was by immunoSEQ multiplex PCR. Here the sample spans about 320,000 clones, just over 85% being singletons. The sample taken for sequencing was PBMCs or T cells enriched from blood (not recorded which). The receptors were gathered from a woman under 30 who had recovered from COVID-19.

Concerning this clone: This sample also contains other DNA sequences that code for the same CDR3. The genes are TRBV5-1 and TRBJ2-2, with D hard to call. This CDR3 is 15 amino acids long. The germline CDR1 and CDR2 sequences are SGHRS and YFSETQ. V lost 2 bases and J 0 bases, leaving 8 bases between the germline ends. Here the CDR3 DNA reads TGCGCCAGCAGCTTAGGCACAGCGAACACCGGGGAGCTGTTTTTT. Its protein product is CASSLGTANTGELFF.

The V gene is TRBV7-9, the J gene TRBJ1-2; tentative D call: TRBD1 (6 bases). Germline V lookup: CDR1 SEHNR, CDR2 FQNEAQ (reference sequence). V lost 3 bases and J lost 5, with 13 bases in between. This CDR3 is built from 14 residues. CDR3 sequence: CASSLGGGIYGYTF. DNA for the CDR3: TGTGCCAGCAGCTTGGGAGGGGGAATATATGGCTACACCTTC.

The chain couples TRBV19 to TRBJ2-1, with TRBD2 identical over 11 bases. This CDR3 is 14 amino acids long. In germline, CDR1 is LNHDA, CDR2 SQIVND (reference sequence). Germline trimming cut 6 bases from V and 11 bases from J; bases unmatched to any gene: 9. CDR3 residues: CASRLLAGDVKQFF. The DNA for the CDR3 is TGTGCCAGTAGGCTACTAGCGGGAGATGTAAAGCAGTTCTTC. Full variable domain (remainder filled in from reference TRBV19 and TRBJ2-1): DGGITQSPKYLFRKEGQNVTLSCEQNLNHDAMYWYRQDPGQGLRLIYYSQIVNDFQKGDIAEGYSVSREKKESFPLTVTSAQKNPTAFYLCASRLLAGDVKQFFGPGTRLTVL.

The rearrangement uses TRBV6-4 and TRBJ1-4; 8 nucleotides align to TRBD1. Germline V gene sequence: CDR1 MRHNA, CDR2 SNTAGT. This CDR3 has 16 amino acids. Trimming cost V 6 bases and J 0 bases; bases outside gene matches: 6. CDR3 in amino acids: CASRGDRSPTNEKLFF. In nucleotides, the CDR3 is TGTGCCAGCAGGGGGGACAGGAGTCCAACTAATGAAAAACTGTTTTTT.

The V and J genes are TRBV19 and TRBJ2-1; D gene ambiguous. The CDR3 length is 15 residues. The V gene lost 3 bases and the J gene lost 0 bases, with 9 bases spanning the gap. The germline CDR1 and CDR2 sequences are LNHDA and SQIVND (reference sequence). CDR3 nucleotides: TGTGCCAGTAGTATTTCCTATAGCTCCTACAATGAGCAGTTCTTC. Its translation is CASSISYSSYNEQFF.

V and J are TRBV19 and TRBJ1-1; D unresolved. Germline CDR1 is LNHDA and CDR2 is SQIVND (reference sequence). CDR3 size: 14 residues. V lost 3 bases and J lost 2, with 10 bases in between. The CDR3 DNA is TGTGCCAGTAGTATTTGGGCATCCAACACTGAAGCTTTCTTT. Translation: CASSIWASNTEAFF.

The genes are TRBV4-1 and TRBJ1-4; 9 bases are shared with TRBD1. CDR1 and CDR2 (germline): MGHRA, YSYEKL. This CDR3 contains 15 residues. Trimming cost V 1 base and J 5 bases; bases outside gene matches: 2. DNA for the CDR3: TGCGCCAGCAGCCAAGTGGGACAGGGAAATGAAAAACTGTTTTTT. Amino acid sequence: CASSQVGQGNEKLFF.

The V gene is TRBV7-9, the J gene TRBJ1-2; TRBD1 matches 7 bases. The germline V gene has CDR1 SEHNR and CDR2 FQNEAQ (reference sequence). This CDR3 is built from 16 residues. J was trimmed by 4 bases and V by 5 bases; bases with no gene match: 13. CDR3 bases: TGTGCCAGCAGCCCCGTTCGGGGACAGAAAGGCTATGGCTACACCTTC. Translated, it gives CASSPVRGQKGYGYTF.

The V call is TRBV28, the J call TRBJ2-7; D gene ambiguous. The V end was cut by 4 bases, the J end by 3 bases, with 16 bases between. The CDR3 extends over 15 amino acids. Germline V gene lookup returns CDR1 MDHEN and CDR2 SYDVKM. The CDR3 loop is CASSSPRRAYYEQYF. CDR3 bases: TGTGCCAGCAGTTCCCCCAGGCGTGCCTACTACGAGCAGTACTTC. The full variable domain, in which reference TRBV28 and TRBJ2-7 provide the parts outside the CDR3, is DVKVTQSSRYLVKRTGEKVFLECVQDMDHENMFWYRQDPGLGLRLIYFSYDVKMKEKGDIPEGYSVSREKKERFSLILESASTNQTSMYLCASSSPRRAYYEQYFGPGTRLTVT.

The chain joins TRBV10-3 to TRBJ2-1; 8 positions agree with TRBD2. This CDR3 region has 15 residues. The V gene's germline CDR1 is ENHRY and CDR2 SYGVKD. Trimming took 4 bases from V and 7 from J; bases not matched to a gene: 9. DNA for the CDR3: TGTGCCATCAGTGGACGAGAGGAGCGGGGGAATGAGCAGTTCTTC. It codes for CAISGREERGNEQFF.

CDR3 in DNA: TGTGCCAGTAGCGACAGGGTTGAGGGTACTGAAGCTTTCTTT. This sequence encodes CASSDRVEGTEAFF. V gene TRBV19 combines with J gene TRBJ1-1; 7 nucleotides agree with TRBD1. CDR3 length: 14 residues. V gave up 6 bases and J gave up 5 bases; unmatched junction bases: 9. Per the germline V gene, CDR1 is LNHDA and CDR2 is SQIVND (reference sequence).

The V and J genes are TRBV27 and TRBJ1-4; D remains unclear. Trimming removed 4 bases at V and 5 bases at J, with 14 bases between. The length of the CDR3 is 15 residues. Germline-derived CDR1 and CDR2 are MNHEY and SMNVEV (reference sequence). The CDR3 here is CASSSSPGGNEKLFF. The CDR3 nucleotides read TGTGCCAGCAGTTCCAGCCCGGGAGGGAATGAAAAACTGTTTTTT.

V usage is TRBV10-1 and J usage is TRBJ1-1, with TRBD1 matching over 10 bases. CDR3 length equals 15 residues. Trimming removed 5 bases from V and 7 bases from J; junction bases left unmatched: 10. Germline CDR1 and CDR2: WNHNN and SYGVQD (reference sequence). This chain's CDR3 is CASSIAGTGAVEAFF. The CDR3 DNA is TGCGCCAGCAGTATCGCCGGGACAGGGGCGGTTGAAGCTTTCTTT.

The rearrangement links TRBV5-4 to TRBJ1-6, with a tentative D call TRBD1 (6 bases). There are 15 residues in the CDR3. CDR1 SGHNT and CDR2 YYREEE come from the germline V gene (reference sequence). V dropped 2 bases and J dropped 5 bases, with 11 bases sitting between them. The CDR3, as DNA: TGTGCCAGCAGCTTCGGTTACAGGGATAATTCACCCCTCCACTTT. Protein product: CASSFGYRDNSPLHF.

The chain combines TRBV30 with TRBJ1-6, with D perhaps TRBD1 (5 bases). CDR1 is GTSNPN and CDR2 is SVGIG in the germline V gene (reference sequence). V was cut by 5 bases and J by 7 bases, with 9 bases left in between. The CDR3 extends over 12 amino acids. The CDR3 DNA follows: TGTGCCTGGGGTGACAGCAATTCACCCCTCCACTTT. It yields the protein CAWGDSNSPLHF.

The chain has TRBV11-2 and TRBJ1-1; the match to TRBD1 covers 7 bases. The CDR3 totals 14 residues. From germline, CDR1 is SGHAT and CDR2 FQNNGV. V lost 5 bases to trimming and J lost 3 bases; unmatched junction nucleotides: 6. In nucleotides, the CDR3 is TGTGCCAGCAGCCTGACAGGGTGGGACACTGAAGCTTTCTTT. It is translated as CASSLTGWDTEAFF.

The chain links TRBV7-7 to TRBJ2-1, with TRBD2 identical over 10 bases. V shed 3 bases and J 6 bases; nucleotides not matched to a gene: 5. Germline-derived CDR1 and CDR2 are SSHAT and FNYEAQ (reference sequence). The CDR3 is 15 residues long. The CDR3 here is CASSFGSGRANEQFF. CDR3 sequence (DNA): TGTGCCAGCAGCTTTGGGAGCGGGAGGGCCAATGAGCAGTTCTTC.

The table lists this clone with a few counts. The chain's CDR3 is CAISGDRNQPQHF. CDR3 in DNA: TGTGCCATCAGTGGGGACAGGAATCAGCCCCAGCATTTT. J is TRBJ1-5 and V is TRBV10-3, with TRBD1 identical over 8 bases. J gave up 4 bases and V 4 bases, and 0 bases lay outside the gene matches. This CDR3 spans 13 amino acids. Germline V CDR1 and CDR2: ENHRY, SYGVKD.

This clone was recorded a few times. This rearrangement joins TRBV7-2 to TRBJ1-4; TRBD1 aligns across 8 bases. Germline assignment: CDR1 SGHTA and CDR2 FQGNSA. This CDR3 has 14 amino acids. J was trimmed by 3 bases and V by 5 bases; bases with no gene match: 2. This CDR3 reads CASSQGAANEKLFF. In nucleotides, the CDR3 is TGTGCCAGCAGCCAGGGGGCGGCTAATGAAAAACTGTTTTTT.

The chain employs TRBV2 and TRBJ2-2; a weak D match, TRBD1 (6 bases). This CDR3 region has 15 residues. Per germline, CDR1 SNHLY and CDR2 FYNNEI. Trimming removed 3 bases at V and 1 base at J, with 9 bases between. The CDR3 bases are TGTGCCAGCAGTGATCGCAGGGGGAACACCGGGGAGCTGTTTTTT. Translation gives CASSDRRGNTGELFF.

The CDR3 here is CATSDFGTRVTGELFF. As DNA, the CDR3 is TGTGCCACCAGTGATTTCGGGACAAGGGTAACCGGGGAGCTGTTTTTT. The chain is built from TRBV24-1 and TRBJ2-2; a possible D gene is TRBD1 (6 bases). CDR3 length: 16 amino acids. Germline-derived CDR1 and CDR2 are KGHDR and SFDVKD. V was clipped by 1 base and J by 5 bases, with 13 bases between them.

This clone came up a few times. J is TRBJ1-3 and V is TRBV9; D is uncertain. V was shortened by 2 bases and J by 0 bases, with 9 bases between the two germline ends. CDR1 SGDLS and CDR2 YYNGEE come from the germline V gene. This CDR3 has 15 amino acids. The CDR3: CASSVSSNSGNTIYF. The CDR3 coding sequence is TGTGCCAGCAGCGTCTCCTCTAACTCTGGAAACACCATATATTTT.

The V call is TRBV12-3 or TRBV12-4, the J call TRBJ1-1; D is possibly TRBD1 (5 bases). The CDR3 consists of 13 residues. V was clipped by 6 bases and J by 6 bases, with 14 bases between them. CDR3 nucleotides: TGTGCCAGCAGAGAAGGAGGGGAATCTGAAGCTTTCTTT. This encodes CASREGGESEAFF.

The V and J genes are TRBV7-3 and TRBJ1-2; 12 positions match TRBD1. Germline assignment: CDR1 SGHTA and CDR2 FQGTGA. Germline trimming cut 5 bases from V and 8 bases from J; bases unmatched to any gene: 15. The CDR3 loop spans 17 amino acids. This CDR3 reads CASSLGGQGALSEGYTF. The DNA of the CDR3 is TGTGCCAGCAGCCTAGGGGGACAGGGGGCTCTAAGCGAGGGCTACACCTTC.

The V and J genes are TRBV5-1 and TRBJ2-5, with TRBD2 matching over 11 bases. Germline assignment: CDR1 SGHRS and CDR2 YFSETQ. V shed 0 bases and J 4 bases; nucleotides not matched to a gene: 2. The CDR3 extends over 15 amino acids. CDR3 amino acids: CASSLALAGVETQYF. The CDR3, as DNA: TGCGCCAGCAGCTTGGCACTAGCGGGGGTAGAGACCCAGTACTTC.

J is TRBJ2-7 and V is TRBV11-2; D unresolved. The CDR3 is 12 amino acids. V was shortened by 3 bases and J by 2 bases, with 5 bases between the two germline ends. Germline V gives CDR1 SGHAT, CDR2 FQNNGV. The CDR3 coding sequence is TGTGCCAGCAGCTTTATCGCCTACGAGCAGTACTTC. Encoded protein: CASSFIAYEQYF.

The chain is built from TRBV11-2 and TRBJ2-1, with TRBD2 identical over 7 bases. There are 11 residues in the CDR3. V was clipped by 5 bases and J by 12 bases; unmatched bases: 4. Germline CDR1 reads SGHAT; CDR2 reads FQNNGV. The CDR3 DNA follows: TGTGCCAGCAGCGGTAGCGGGCGGCAGTTCTTC. This sequence encodes CASSGSGRQFF. The whole variable domain, remainder taken from reference TRBV11-2 and TRBJ2-1, is EAGVAQSPRYKIIEKRQSVAFWCNPISGHATLYWYQQILGQGPKLLIQFQNNGVVDDSQLPKDRFSAERLKGVDSTLKIQPAKLEDSAVYLCASSGSGRQFFGPGTRLTVL.

CDR3 bases: TGTGCCAGCTCACCAGTTACGGACACGATAGCCAAAAACATTCAGTACTTC. Protein product: CASSPVTDTIAKNIQYF. V gene TRBV18 combines with J gene TRBJ2-4, with D perhaps matching TRBD1 (5 bases). Trimming took 2 bases from V and 0 from J, leaving 14 bases between them. Per the germline V gene, CDR1 is KGHSH and CDR2 is LQKENI. The CDR3 covers 17 residues.

The CDR3 sequence: CASSLGAGAQETQYF. Here the CDR3 DNA reads TGTGCCAGCAGCTTAGGGGCAGGGGCCCAAGAGACCCAGTACTTC. This chain links TRBV7-9 with TRBJ2-5; a weak D match, TRBD1 (6 bases). Germline V lookup: CDR1 SEHNR, CDR2 FQNEAQ (reference sequence). The CDR3 runs 15 residues. Trimming stripped 1 base from V and 1 base from J, with 10 bases between. Using reference TRBV7-9 and TRBJ2-5 for the parts outside the CDR3, the full variable domain is DTGVSQNPRHKITKRGQNVTFRCDPISEHNRLYWYRQTLGQGPEFLTYFQNEAQLEKSRLLSDRFSAERPKGSFSTLEIQRTEQGDSAMYLCASSLGAGAQETQYFGPGTRLLVL.

The gene calls are TRBV14 and TRBJ1-6; TRBD1 aligns across 7 bases. V was clipped by 4 bases and J by 4 bases; unmatched bases: 4. CDR1 and CDR2 (germline): SGHDN, FVKESK. This CDR3 comprises 15 residues. The CDR3 here is CASSPRQGYNSPLHF. CDR3 nucleotides: TGTGCCAGCAGCCCGCGACAGGGTTATAATTCACCCCTCCACTTT.